This passage covers 27 T cell receptor beta chains from one sample sequenced in a study of CXCR3-negative and CXCR3-positive naive CD8 T cells. It was by 5' RACE with UMI labels that the TRB cDNA libraries were prepared. After re-calling the 5' RACE reads, TCRdb lists one entry per CDR3 protein, DNA absent. Its table records approximately 38,000 distinct CDR3 sequences. The specimen was memory CD8+ T cells from blood. The receptor set was obtained from a human donor in good health. Some clones in this sample may be carry-over from other donors' samples.

The chain has TRBV11-2 and TRBJ2-7; there is no DNA to check the TCRdb D call of TRBD1. Germline V gives CDR1 SGHAT, CDR2 FQNNGV. CDR3 length: 14 residues. This chain's CDR3 is CASSTPGRSYEQYF.

This rearrangement joins TRBV6-2 or TRBV6-3 to TRBJ2-7; the D gene TCRdb calls, TRBD2, cannot be checked with no DNA. The CDR3 covers 11 residues. The germline gives CDR1 MNHEY, CDR2 SVGEGT. The CDR3 reads CAGAAAYEQYF.

The CDR3 sequence is CASSKLSRGSYEQYF. The chain couples TRBV7-9 to TRBJ2-7. The CDR3 length is 15 residues. Per germline, CDR1 SEHNR and CDR2 FQNEAQ (reference sequence).

V is TRBV4-2 and J is TRBJ1-1; without DNA, the TCRdb call of TRBD1 cannot be checked. The CDR3 contains 17 residues. Germline V lookup: CDR1 LGHNA, CDR2 YNFKEQ. CDR3 sequence reads: CASSQESQGPMNTEAFF.

J is TRBJ1-5 and V is TRBV18; TCRdb's assignment of TRBD1 cannot be checked, as there is no DNA. This CDR3 has 16 amino acids. Germline CDR1 is KGHSH and CDR2 is LQKENI. Here the CDR3 reads CASSPTDRVEGQPQHF.

The chain employs TRBV28 and TRBJ1-4. Germline V CDR1 and CDR2: MDHEN, SYDVKM. CDR3 size: 15 residues. This CDR3 reads CASSLYDGSNEKLFF.

The chain employs TRBV14 and TRBJ1-1. This CDR3 spans 15 amino acids. CDR1 is SGHDN and CDR2 is FVKESK in the germline V gene. The CDR3 is CASSYRWAPVTEAFF.

The rearrangement joins TRBV6-5 to TRBJ2-5; the D call of TRBD2 rests on TCRdb alone, since no DNA is present to check it. Germline V CDR1 and CDR2: MNHEY, SVGAGI. The CDR3 totals 13 residues. The CDR3 loop is CASRQGGAETQYF.

The chain joins TRBV23-1 to TRBJ2-1; TCRdb names TRBD1, which stays unverified in the absence of DNA. TRBV23-1 counts as an open reading frame of uncertain function. The CDR3 runs to 19 residues. The CDR3 reads CASSLWTGIFSSSYNEQFF.

The J gene is TRBJ1-2, the V gene TRBV7-9. The CDR3 consists of 16 residues. Germline CDR1 reads SEHNR; CDR2 reads FQNEAQ (reference sequence). The CDR3 loop reads CASSLAHREVVDGYTF.

The chain is built from TRBV6-4 and TRBJ2-3; the D gene TCRdb calls, TRBD1, cannot be checked with no DNA. The length of the CDR3 is 14 residues. CDR1 and CDR2 from the germline V gene are MRHNA and SNTAGT. The CDR3: CASSPGVNTDTQYF.

The gene calls are TRBV29-1 and TRBJ2-7; there is no DNA to check the TCRdb D call of TRBD1. The germline gives CDR1 SQVTM, CDR2 ANQGSEA. The CDR3 runs to 13 residues. The chain's CDR3 is CSVEDGGHPEQYF.

This chain links TRBV28 with TRBJ1-5. The germline V gene encodes CDR1 MDHEN and CDR2 SYDVKM. This CDR3 contains 14 residues. CDR3 sequence: CASSSTGRNQPQHF.

V usage is TRBV10-3 and J usage is TRBJ2-2. The CDR3 loop spans 12 amino acids. Germline loops: CDR1 ENHRY, CDR2 SYGVKD. The CDR3 loop is CAIKVSSGELFF.

The genes are TRBV6-2 or TRBV6-3 and TRBJ1-1. The CDR3 extends over 15 amino acids. The germline V gene encodes CDR1 MNHEY and CDR2 SVGEGT. The CDR3 reads CASSRIRTVNTEAFF.

The V and J genes are TRBV6-4 and TRBJ1-1; the TRBD1 assignment by TCRdb is unverifiable without DNA. Per germline, CDR1 MRHNA and CDR2 SNTAGT. The CDR3 covers 15 residues. CDR3 residues: CASSEVGGENTEAFF.

The V gene is TRBV9, the J gene TRBJ2-5; lacking DNA, the TRBD1 call made by TCRdb goes unchecked. The CDR3 covers 13 residues. Germline V gives CDR1 SGDLS, CDR2 YYNGEE. The CDR3 sequence: CASSLQGAETQYF.

V is TRBV29-1 and J is TRBJ2-1; the TRBD1 assignment by TCRdb is unverifiable without DNA. The CDR3 has 13 amino acids. Germline values: CDR1 SQVTM, CDR2 ANQGSEA. CDR3 sequence: CSVATGGGNEQFF.

The chain has TRBV20-1 and TRBJ2-2; TCRdb gives TRBD1 as the D gene, but with no DNA this cannot be confirmed. The CDR3 is 14 residues long. CDR1 is DFQATT, CDR2 SNEGSKA, per germline (reference sequence). CDR3 in amino acids: CSASWNRETGELFF.

The rearrangement uses TRBV5-5 and TRBJ1-2; TCRdb's assignment of TRBD1 cannot be checked, as there is no DNA. Germline lookup yields CDR1 SGHKS and CDR2 YYEKEE (reference sequence). The CDR3 loop spans 13 amino acids. CDR3 sequence reads: CASSVRDREGYTF.

This sequence joins TRBV20-1 and TRBJ2-7. Germline V CDR1 and CDR2: DFQATT, SNEGSKA (reference sequence). The CDR3 is made up of 14 amino acids. The CDR3 region is CSARVDFSSYEQYF.

This chain uses TRBV4-3 with TRBJ2-1; TCRdb's D call, TRBD2, is unchecked because there is no DNA. Germline V lookup: CDR1 LGHNA, CDR2 YSLEER. The CDR3 loop spans 16 amino acids. CDR3 amino acids: CASSQDGLGGLNEQFF.

This chain links TRBV29-1 with TRBJ2-3; without DNA, the TCRdb call of TRBD1 cannot be checked. The germline V gene has CDR1 SQVTM and CDR2 ANQGSEA. The CDR3 extends over 16 amino acids. CDR3 sequence: CSVEDGTGYSTDTQYF.

The chain has TRBV10-1 and TRBJ2-2. Germline lookup yields CDR1 WNHNN and CDR2 SYGVQD (reference sequence). This CDR3 spans 11 amino acids. CDR3 in amino acids: CASSATGELFF.

The chain joins TRBV7-2 to TRBJ2-5; TCRdb outputs TRBD1, but without DNA this stays unchecked. The CDR3 has 17 amino acids. The germline V gene encodes CDR1 SGHTA and CDR2 FQGNSA. The chain's CDR3 is CASSLLGRRTEGETQYF.

This CDR3 reads CASSLSSGQTYEQYF. The chain combines TRBV27 with TRBJ2-7. Germline CDR1 and CDR2: MNHEY and SMNVEV (reference sequence). The CDR3 extends over 15 amino acids.

The chain recombines TRBV29-1 with TRBJ2-7; TCRdb's assignment of TRBD1 cannot be checked, as there is no DNA. CDR3 length: 13 residues. CDR1 is SQVTM and CDR2 is ANQGSEA in the germline V gene. CDR3 protein: CSARTGGGYEQYF.